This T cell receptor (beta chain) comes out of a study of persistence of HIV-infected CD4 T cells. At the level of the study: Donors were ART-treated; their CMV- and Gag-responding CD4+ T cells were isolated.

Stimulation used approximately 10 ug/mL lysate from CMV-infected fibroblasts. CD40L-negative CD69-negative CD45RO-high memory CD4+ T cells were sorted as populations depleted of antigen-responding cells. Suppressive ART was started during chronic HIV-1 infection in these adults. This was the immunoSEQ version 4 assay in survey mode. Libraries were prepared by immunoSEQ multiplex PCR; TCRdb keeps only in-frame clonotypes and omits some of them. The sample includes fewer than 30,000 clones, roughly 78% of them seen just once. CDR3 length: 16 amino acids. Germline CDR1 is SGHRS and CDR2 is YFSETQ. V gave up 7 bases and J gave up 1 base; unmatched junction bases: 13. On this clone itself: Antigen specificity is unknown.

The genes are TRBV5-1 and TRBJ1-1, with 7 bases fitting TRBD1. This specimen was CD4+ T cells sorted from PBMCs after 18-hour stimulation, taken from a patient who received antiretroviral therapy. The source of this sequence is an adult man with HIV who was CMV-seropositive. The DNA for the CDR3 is TGCGCCAGCCGAAGTTCCACAGGGGCTCGGAACACTGAAGCTTTCTTT. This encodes CASRSSTGARNTEAFF.